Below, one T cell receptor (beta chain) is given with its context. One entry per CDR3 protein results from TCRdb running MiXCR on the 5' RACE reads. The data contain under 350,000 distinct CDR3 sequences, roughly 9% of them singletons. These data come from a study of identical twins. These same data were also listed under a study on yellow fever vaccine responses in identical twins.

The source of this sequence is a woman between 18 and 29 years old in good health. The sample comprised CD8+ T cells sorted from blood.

CDR3 loop: CATSDAGVGEQYF. CDR3 in DNA: TGTGCCACCAGTGATGCAGGGGTGGGAGAGCAGTACTTC. V and J are TRBV24-1 and TRBJ2-7; perhaps TRBD1 as D (6 bases). Germline V gene data show CDR1 as KGHDR and CDR2 as SFDVKD. V lost 3 bases to trimming and J lost 7 bases, with 12 bases between them. The CDR3 has 13 residues.